This is a list of T cell receptor beta chains from one sample in a study of blood T cell repertoires in COVID-19. Assay used: immunoSEQ multiplex PCR; TCRdb lists only in-frame clones, some missing. The sample records about 170,000 clones, roughly 85% being singletons. Sequencing used peripheral blood. The source of these receptors is a woman aged 80 or over with acute or convalescent COVID-19. CDR3s include the opening cysteine and the closing phenylalanine or tryptophan. D genes are given only for firm matches. Not all rows give a size; the values are once, few, many and, for expanded clones, a class.

j_call: TRBJ1-1; v_call: TRBV6-5; d_call: TRBD1; clone_size: once; cdr3_aa: CASSYQDRLEAFF; cdr3_nt: TGTGCCAGCAGTTACCAGGACAGGCTTGAAGCTTTCTTT
j_call: TRBJ2-5; v_call: TRBV19; d_call: TRBD1; clone_size: .; cdr3_aa: CASSSGTGVETQYF; cdr3_nt: TGTGCCAGTAGTAGCGGGACAGGGGTGGAGACCCAGTACTTC
j_call: TRBJ1-1; v_call: TRBV9; d_call: .; clone_size: .; cdr3_aa: CASSEGENTEAFF; cdr3_nt: TGTGCCAGCAGCGAGGGGGAGAACACTGAAGCTTTCTTT
j_call: TRBJ1-3; v_call: TRBV5-1; d_call: TRBD1; clone_size: .; cdr3_aa: CASSLGDGTGENTIYF; cdr3_nt: TGCGCCAGCAGCTTGGGCGACGGGACAGGGGAAAACACCATATATTTT
j_call: TRBJ1-6; v_call: TRBV7-3; d_call: .; clone_size: few; cdr3_aa: CASSSPRGQTNSPLHF; cdr3_nt: TGTGCCAGCAGCTCGCCACGCGGGCAGACTAATTCACCCCTCCACTTT
j_call: TRBJ1-2; v_call: TRBV5-4; d_call: TRBD1; clone_size: .; cdr3_aa: CASTLRDRVSGYTF; cdr3_nt: TGTGCCAGCACCCTCAGGGACAGGGTTAGCGGCTACACCTTC
j_call: TRBJ1-1; v_call: TRBV2; d_call: .; clone_size: many; cdr3_aa: CASSYRENTEAFF; cdr3_nt: TGTGCCAGCAGTTACAGGGAGAACACTGAAGCTTTCTTT
j_call: TRBJ2-3; v_call: TRBV6-6; d_call: .; clone_size: .; cdr3_aa: CASSYSPASNTQYF; cdr3_nt: TGTGCCAGCAGTTACTCCCCCGCGTCTAATACGCAGTATTTT
j_call: TRBJ2-1; v_call: TRBV5-8; d_call: .; clone_size: .; cdr3_aa: CASSLAAHGGEQFF; cdr3_nt: TGTGCCAGCAGCTTGGCGGCTCACGGCGGTGAGCAGTTCTTC
j_call: TRBJ2-1; v_call: TRBV19; d_call: TRBD2; clone_size: few; cdr3_aa: CASSIIAGGINEQFF; cdr3_nt: TGTGCCAGTAGTATCATAGCGGGGGGAATCAATGAGCAGTTCTTC
j_call: TRBJ1-1; v_call: TRBV2; d_call: TRBD1; clone_size: .; cdr3_aa: CASLTGGSAFF; cdr3_nt: TGTGCCAGCCTCACAGGGGGTAGCGCTTTCTTT
j_call: TRBJ2-6; v_call: TRBV6-2/TRBV6-3; d_call: .; clone_size: .; cdr3_aa: CASSLTGAGANVLTF; cdr3_nt: TGTGCCAGCAGCTTAACAGGCGCAGGGGCCAACGTCCTGACTTTC
j_call: TRBJ1-6; v_call: TRBV2; d_call: .; clone_size: once; cdr3_aa: CASSERQGLNSPLHF; cdr3_nt: TGTGCCAGCAGTGAACGGCAGGGCCTCAATTCACCCCTCCACTTT
j_call: TRBJ2-7; v_call: TRBV5-1; d_call: .; clone_size: .; cdr3_aa: CASSWPGSYEQYF; cdr3_nt: TGCGCCAGCAGCTGGCCGGGCTCCTACGAGCAGTACTTC
j_call: TRBJ1-1; v_call: TRBV13; d_call: TRBD1; clone_size: .; cdr3_aa: CASSRGQAVTEAFF; cdr3_nt: TGTGCCAGCAGCAGGGGACAGGCAGTGACTGAAGCTTTCTTT
j_call: TRBJ2-7; v_call: TRBV21-1; d_call: .; clone_size: .; cdr3_aa: CASSNMGVRSRREQYF; cdr3_nt: TGTGCCAGCAGCAACATGGGAGTCAGAAGTAGACGCGAGCAGTACTTC
j_call: TRBJ2-5; v_call: TRBV29-1; d_call: .; clone_size: .; cdr3_aa: CSASRREETQYF; cdr3_nt: TGCAGCGCCTCCCGGAGGGAAGAGACCCAGTACTTC
j_call: TRBJ1-3; v_call: TRBV25-1; d_call: TRBD1; clone_size: .; cdr3_aa: CASSGRTGPGNTIYF; cdr3_nt: TGTGCCAGCAGTGGCCGGACAGGTCCTGGAAACACCATATATTTT
j_call: TRBJ2-7; v_call: TRBV28; d_call: .; clone_size: .; cdr3_aa: CASSLVGLAISYEQYF; cdr3_nt: TGTGCCAGCAGTTTGGTGGGGCTAGCGATTTCCTACGAGCAGTACTTC
j_call: TRBJ2-6; v_call: TRBV19; d_call: .; clone_size: .; cdr3_aa: CASSIGRRSGANVLTF; cdr3_nt: TGTGCCAGTAGTATAGGGAGGAGGAGCGGGGCCAACGTCCTGACTTTC
j_call: TRBJ2-1; v_call: TRBV3-1/TRBV3-2; d_call: TRBD2; clone_size: .; cdr3_aa: CASSPTVAGVGEQFF; cdr3_nt: TGTGCCAGCAGCCCCACGGTGGCGGGAGTCGGTGAGCAGTTCTTC
j_call: TRBJ1-4; v_call: TRBV3-1/TRBV3-2; d_call: .; clone_size: .; cdr3_aa: CASSKRGATNEKLFF; cdr3_nt: TGTGCCAGCAGCAAACGGGGTGCAACTAATGAAAAACTGTTTTTT
j_call: TRBJ2-7; v_call: TRBV3-1/TRBV3-2; d_call: .; clone_size: .; cdr3_aa: CASSHNRFSYEQYF; cdr3_nt: TGTGCCAGCAGCCACAACAGATTCTCCTACGAGCAGTACTTC
j_call: TRBJ1-6; v_call: TRBV2; d_call: TRBD1; clone_size: once; cdr3_aa: CASSAGGSLHF; cdr3_nt: TGTGCCAGCAGTGCAGGGGGGTCCCTCCACTTT
j_call: TRBJ2-5; v_call: TRBV5-1; d_call: .; clone_size: .; cdr3_aa: CASSPQSSVQETQYF; cdr3_nt: TGCGCCAGCAGCCCGCAATCTAGCGTTCAAGAGACCCAGTACTTC
j_call: TRBJ1-1; v_call: TRBV27; d_call: TRBD1; clone_size: .; cdr3_aa: CASSLSTGSTEAFF; cdr3_nt: TGTGCCAGCAGTTTATCGACAGGGTCGACTGAAGCTTTCTTT
j_call: TRBJ2-7; v_call: TRBV5-1; d_call: TRBD2; clone_size: .; cdr3_aa: CASSLGGTSGTYEQYF; cdr3_nt: TGCGCCAGCAGCTTGGGGGGGACTAGCGGAACCTACGAGCAGTACTTC
j_call: TRBJ1-1; v_call: TRBV6-5; d_call: .; clone_size: .; cdr3_aa: CASSYAGLFAEAFF; cdr3_nt: TGTGCCAGCAGTTACGCAGGGCTATTCGCTGAAGCTTTCTTT
j_call: TRBJ2-1; v_call: TRBV4-3; d_call: TRBD2; clone_size: .; cdr3_aa: CASSLWTSGGDNEQFF; cdr3_nt: TGCGCCAGCAGCCTGTGGACTAGCGGGGGGGACAATGAGCAGTTCTTC
j_call: TRBJ1-6; v_call: TRBV6-5; d_call: TRBD1; clone_size: many; cdr3_aa: CASGTELNNSPLHF; cdr3_nt: TGTGCCAGCGGGACAGAACTTAATAATTCACCCCTCCACTTT
j_call: TRBJ2-2; v_call: TRBV4-2; d_call: TRBD1; clone_size: few; cdr3_aa: CASSQRQGADTGELFF; cdr3_nt: TGTGCCAGCAGCCAAAGACAGGGGGCGGACACCGGGGAGCTGTTTTTT
j_call: TRBJ2-7; v_call: TRBV5-1; d_call: TRBD1; clone_size: .; cdr3_aa: CASSQTDRGLGRTYEQYF; cdr3_nt: TGCGCCAGCAGCCAAACGGACAGGGGACTTGGGAGGACCTACGAGCAGTACTTC
j_call: TRBJ2-3; v_call: TRBV5-4; d_call: TRBD2; clone_size: once; cdr3_aa: CASSGGLAETDTQYF; cdr3_nt: TGTGCCAGCAGCGGGGGACTAGCGGAAACAGATACGCAGTATTTT
j_call: TRBJ1-6; v_call: TRBV30; d_call: TRBD1; clone_size: .; cdr3_aa: CAWDQGVDSPLHF; cdr3_nt: TGTGCCTGGGATCAGGGGGTTGATTCACCCCTCCACTTT
j_call: TRBJ2-7; v_call: TRBV21-1; d_call: .; clone_size: once; cdr3_aa: CAIIRDRGYEQYF; cdr3_nt: TGTGCCATCATCCGGGACAGGGGATACGAGCAGTACTTC
j_call: TRBJ2-5; v_call: TRBV11-2; d_call: TRBD2; clone_size: once; cdr3_aa: CASSSRGLAGETQYF; cdr3_nt: TGTGCCAGCAGCTCTAGAGGACTAGCCGGAGAGACCCAGTACTTC
j_call: TRBJ1-5; v_call: TRBV11-3; d_call: .; clone_size: .; cdr3_aa: CASSFGSNQPQHF; cdr3_nt: TGTGCCAGCAGCTTCGGGAGCAATCAGCCCCAGCATTTT
j_call: TRBJ1-2; v_call: TRBV12-5; d_call: TRBD1; clone_size: .; cdr3_aa: CAIGQGYGYTF; cdr3_nt: TGTGCAATTGGACAGGGCTATGGCTACACCTTC
j_call: TRBJ2-1; v_call: TRBV3-1/TRBV3-2; d_call: TRBD2; clone_size: .; cdr3_aa: CASSPGLADYYNEQFF; cdr3_nt: TGTGCCAGCAGCCCGGGACTAGCGGACTATTACAATGAGCAGTTCTTC
j_call: TRBJ2-1; v_call: TRBV10-3; d_call: TRBD2; clone_size: .; cdr3_aa: CAIRGLAGGDEQFF; cdr3_nt: TGTGCCATCAGGGGACTAGCGGGAGGAGATGAGCAGTTCTTC
j_call: TRBJ2-1; v_call: TRBV7-9; d_call: TRBD2; clone_size: .; cdr3_aa: CASSLRAGGISEQFF; cdr3_nt: TGTGCCAGCAGCTTAAGGGCGGGGGGGATCAGTGAGCAGTTCTTC
j_call: TRBJ1-2; v_call: TRBV18; d_call: .; clone_size: .; cdr3_aa: CASSLLENEGYTF; cdr3_nt: TGTGCCAGCTCACTGCTTGAGAACGAGGGCTACACCTTC
j_call: TRBJ2-7; v_call: TRBV7-9; d_call: .; clone_size: .; cdr3_aa: CASSYNREYEQYF; cdr3_nt: TGTGCCAGCAGCTACAACAGGGAATACGAGCAGTACTTC
j_call: TRBJ2-1; v_call: TRBV7-2; d_call: TRBD2; clone_size: .; cdr3_aa: CASSPGLAVYNEQFF; cdr3_nt: TGTGCCAGCAGCCCGGGACTAGCGGTATACAATGAGCAGTTCTTC
j_call: TRBJ2-3; v_call: TRBV5-4; d_call: .; clone_size: .; cdr3_aa: CASSLGQRLTDTQYF; cdr3_nt: TGTGCCAGCAGCTTGGGGCAGCGGCTCACAGATACGCAGTATTTT
j_call: TRBJ1-1; v_call: TRBV5-1; d_call: TRBD1; clone_size: .; cdr3_aa: CASSDRVNTEAFF; cdr3_nt: TGCGCCAGCAGCGACAGGGTGAACACTGAAGCTTTCTTT
j_call: TRBJ2-5; v_call: TRBV5-1; d_call: TRBD1; clone_size: .; cdr3_aa: CASSLTGSGETQYF; cdr3_nt: TGCGCCAGCAGCCTGACAGGGAGTGGGGAGACCCAGTACTTC
j_call: TRBJ2-1; v_call: TRBV29-1; d_call: TRBD1; clone_size: .; cdr3_aa: CSVEAKGQSSYNEQFF; cdr3_nt: TGCAGCGTTGAAGCAAAGGGACAGAGCTCCTACAATGAGCAGTTCTTC
j_call: TRBJ1-1; v_call: TRBV30; d_call: .; clone_size: .; cdr3_aa: CAWSTGRTEAFF; cdr3_nt: TGTGCCTGGAGTACAGGGCGAACTGAAGCTTTCTTT
j_call: TRBJ2-7; v_call: TRBV5-4; d_call: TRBD2; clone_size: many; cdr3_aa: CASSFNLAGGFDEQYF; cdr3_nt: TGTGCCAGCAGCTTCAATCTAGCGGGAGGTTTTGACGAGCAGTACTTC
j_call: TRBJ2-1; v_call: TRBV29-1; d_call: TRBD1; clone_size: .; cdr3_aa: CSVESVTGGFNEQFF; cdr3_nt: TGCAGCGTTGAATCGGTGACAGGGGGTTTCAATGAGCAGTTCTTC
j_call: TRBJ1-4; v_call: TRBV7-9; d_call: .; clone_size: .; cdr3_aa: CASSFTTNEEKLFF; cdr3_nt: TGTGCCAGCAGCTTTACGACAAATGAGGAAAAACTGTTTTTT
j_call: TRBJ1-1; v_call: TRBV5-1; d_call: .; clone_size: .; cdr3_aa: CASSLDMGGEAFF; cdr3_nt: TGCGCCAGCAGCTTGGATATGGGAGGGGAAGCTTTCTTT